This record looks at one T cell receptor beta chain sequence and its context. Its antigen is undetermined. With 4 bases clipped from V and 5 bases from J, the junction kept 5 bases outside the gene matches. CDR1 is WNHNN, CDR2 SYGVQD, per germline (reference sequence). This CDR3 contains 13 residues. The data derive from a study of beta chain features in type 1 diabetes. Overall study findings and caveats: Patients with Type 1 diabetes showed moderately but significantly shorter TCRB CDR3s in all four CD4+ subsets.

Heparinised blood was drawn once per donor, averaging roughly 120 mL. The investigators reverse transcribed all of the isolated RNA, so they sequenced expressed TCRB transcripts. The data were produced by immunoSEQ multiplex PCR, yet TCRdb's version contains in-frame clones alone and is incomplete. The repertoire holds 150,000 to 200,000 clones, with approximately 62% as singletons. The chain uses TRBV10-1 and TRBJ2-7; TRBD1 aligns across 7 bases. The source material was naive CD4+ T cells from blood. The sequence came from a young man with type 1 diabetes. CDR3 nucleotides: TGCGCCAGCAGTGGAGGGGGCTTTGACGAGCAGTACTTC. Translation: CASSGGGFDEQYF.